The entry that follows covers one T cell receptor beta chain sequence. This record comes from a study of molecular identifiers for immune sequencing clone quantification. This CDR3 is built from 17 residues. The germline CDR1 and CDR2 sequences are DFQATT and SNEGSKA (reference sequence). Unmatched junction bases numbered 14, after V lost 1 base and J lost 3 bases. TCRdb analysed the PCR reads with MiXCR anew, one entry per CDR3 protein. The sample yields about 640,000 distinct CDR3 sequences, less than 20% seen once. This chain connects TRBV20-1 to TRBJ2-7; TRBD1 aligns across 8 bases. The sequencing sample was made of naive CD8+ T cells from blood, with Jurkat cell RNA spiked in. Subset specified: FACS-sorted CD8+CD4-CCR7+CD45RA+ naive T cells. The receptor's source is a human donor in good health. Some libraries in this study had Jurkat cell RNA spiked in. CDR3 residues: CSARGGAGTGDFYEQYF. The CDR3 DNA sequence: TGCAGTGCTAGAGGGGGGGCCGGGACAGGAGACTTCTACGAGCAGTACTTC.